Listed below are T cell receptor beta chains from one sample, sequenced in a study of blood T cell repertoires in COVID-19. Clones were read by immunoSEQ multiplex PCR, and TCRdb kept only the in-frame ones, dropping some. The sample yields 91,000 or so clones, about 87% seen once. Input material: peripheral blood. These receptors all come from a human donor in a cohort sampled during active COVID-19. CDR3s include the opening cysteine and the closing phenylalanine or tryptophan. A D gene is named only where the DNA matches it firmly. Clone size, where shown, is once, few, many, or a class for clones that have expanded.

v_gene	j_gene	abundance	d_gene	CDR3nt	CDR3aa
TRBV30	TRBJ1-4	.	.	TGTGCCTGGTCCGACAGATTAACTAATGAAAAACTGTTTTTT	CAWSDRLTNEKLFF
TRBV18	TRBJ2-1	.	TRBD2	TGTGCCAGCTCCCCGCGGGAGGGCTCGGGTAATGAGCAGTTCTTC	CASSPREGSGNEQFF
TRBV18	TRBJ2-7	many	TRBD1	TGTGCCAGCTCACCACCCAGGGGGACAGGGGCCGACGAGCAGTACTTC	CASSPPRGTGADEQYF
TRBV4-3	TRBJ2-7	.	TRBD2	TGCGCCAGCAGCCAGTATGTCGGGACTAGCGGCTACGAGCAGTACTTC	CASSQYVGTSGYEQYF
TRBV28	TRBJ2-3	.	TRBD1	TGTGCCAGCAGTCTTGGACAGGGGAGCCTCCTAATCACAGATACGCAGTATTTT	CASSLGQGSLLITDTQYF
TRBV27	TRBJ1-2	.	TRBD1	TGTGCCAGCAGTTTAAAACGACAGGGTGGCTACACCTTC	CASSLKRQGGYTF
TRBV28	TRBJ1-4	.	TRBD1	TGTGCCAGCACCCTTGTTTCCGGGACAGCAACTAATGAAAAACTGTTTTTT	CASTLVSGTATNEKLFF
TRBV30	TRBJ2-7	.	TRBD1	TGTGCCTGGGATCTAGGGACAGGGGGCTACGAGCAGTACTTC	CAWDLGTGGYEQYF
TRBV28	TRBJ1-3	.	.	TGTGCCAGCAGTTTCGGCTCTGGAAACACCATATATTTT	CASSFGSGNTIYF
TRBV5-1	TRBJ2-1	.	TRBD2	TGCGCCAGCAGCACCGGGACTAGCGGGGGTAATGAGCAGTTCTTC	CASSTGTSGGNEQFF
TRBV30	TRBJ1-1	.	.	TGTGCCTGGAGTGTAGATCGGGACACTGAAGCTTTCTTT	CAWSVDRDTEAFF
TRBV19	TRBJ1-1	.	.	TGTGCCAGTAGTCCGTACTTCCAGGTTGCCAGTACAACGAACACTGAAGCTTTCTTT	CASSPYFQVASTTNTEAFF
TRBV27	TRBJ2-7	.	TRBD2	TGTGCCAGCAGTTTACCCGGGACTAGCGGGAGAATTGGATGCAGCTCCTACGAGCAGTACTTC	CASSLPGTSGRIGCSSYEQYF
TRBV5-1	TRBJ2-2	.	TRBD2	TGCGCCAGCAGAGTCCGCCCCTTGCCTAGCGGGGGGGCTGGTACCGGGGAGCTGTTTTTT	CASRVRPLPSGGAGTGELFF
TRBV19	TRBJ2-3	.	.	TGTGCCAGTAGTGCCCGGGGGTTTGGCACAGATACGCAGTATTTT	CASSARGFGTDTQYF
TRBV7-3	TRBJ2-1	.	TRBD2	TGTGCCAGCAGCGATAGCGGGGGGCCGTGGGATGAGCAGTTCTTC	CASSDSGGPWDEQFF
TRBV30	TRBJ2-3	once	TRBD2	TGTGCCTGGAGTGCCGGTAGCGGGGGGGCAGATACGCAGTATTTT	CAWSAGSGGADTQYF
TRBV19	TRBJ2-5	.	TRBD1	TGTGCCAGTAGCGGACAGGGGGCGCGAGAGACCCAGTACTTC	CASSGQGARETQYF
TRBV4-1	TRBJ1-2	few	.	TGCGCCAGCAGCCAAGAGAACAGGGTGGTGGGCTATGGCTACACCTTC	CASSQENRVVGYGYTF
TRBV7-2	TRBJ2-1	.	TRBD1	TGTGCCAGCAGCTTAGGGGGTGACAGGGGGAGAAATGAGCAGTTCTTC	CASSLGGDRGRNEQFF
TRBV6-5	TRBJ1-1	.	.	TGTGCCAGCAGCCCCCCCGGGGAATGGGACACTGAAGCTTTCTTT	CASSPPGEWDTEAFF
TRBV7-2	TRBJ2-6	.	TRBD1	TGTGCCAGCAGGGGACAGCGACTTTCTGGGGCCAACGTCCTGACTTTC	CASRGQRLSGANVLTF
TRBV6-1	TRBJ1-4	.	TRBD1	TGTGCCAGCAGTGAAATACTAATAGGACAGGCGGAAAAACTGTTTTTT	CASSEILIGQAEKLFF
TRBV4-2	TRBJ1-5	.	TRBD1	TGTGCCAGCAGCCAAGGGACAGGGGGACAGCCCCAGCATTTT	CASSQGTGGQPQHF
TRBV6-2/TRBV6-3	TRBJ2-1	.	.	TGTGCCAGCAGTCGACTAACGAAGCAGTTCTTC	CASSRLTKQFF
TRBV7-9	TRBJ1-6	.	TRBD1	TGTGCCAGCAGCTTCTGGACAGGTCCTAACTCCTATAATTCACCCCTCCACTTT	CASSFWTGPNSYNSPLHF
TRBV30	TRBJ1-2	.	.	TGTGCCTGGAGTGAGAGCTATGGCTACACCTTC	CAWSESYGYTF
TRBV7-2	TRBJ2-1	.	.	TGTGCCAGCAGCTTGGCGGTCCCCTCCTACAATGAGCAGTTCTTC	CASSLAVPSYNEQFF
TRBV19	TRBJ1-5	.	TRBD1	TGTGCCAGTAAAACGGGACAGCATAGCAATCAGCCCCAGCATTTT	CASKTGQHSNQPQHF
TRBV7-3	TRBJ2-1	.	TRBD1	TGTGCCAGCAGCCACCGGACAGGGGCGGTCTACAATGAGCAGTTCTTC	CASSHRTGAVYNEQFF
TRBV7-2	TRBJ1-5	.	TRBD1	TGTGCCAGCAGCTTAGACAGGGGGAATCAGCCCCAGCATTTT	CASSLDRGNQPQHF
TRBV19	TRBJ2-7	.	.	TGTGCCAGTAGTATAGGCAGGTTCTACGAGCAGTACTTC	CASSIGRFYEQYF
TRBV11-3	TRBJ2-5	.	.	TGTGCCAGCAGCTTAGGAGTACAAGAGACCCAGTACTTC	CASSLGVQETQYF
TRBV6-5	TRBJ1-6	few	TRBD1	TGTGCCAGCAGAGAGGGGGCGCGTCTTTCACCCCTCCACTTT	CASREGARLSPLHF
TRBV3-1/TRBV3-2	TRBJ1-2	.	TRBD1	TGTGCCAGCAGCCAAGGAGGGACAGCTGGCTACACCTTC	CASSQGGTAGYTF
TRBV7-3	TRBJ2-2	.	.	TGTGCCAGCAGCTTAAGGCGGGGCGCGATCACCGGGGAGCTGTTTTTT	CASSLRRGAITGELFF
TRBV13	TRBJ2-5	once	.	TGTGCCAGCAGCTACTCAGGGTTTCAAGAGACCCAGTACTTC	CASSYSGFQETQYF
TRBV9	TRBJ1-2	.	TRBD1	TGTGCCAGCAGCGCGAGGGGCCAGGGGGGCTCTTATGGCTACACCTTC	CASSARGQGGSYGYTF
TRBV4-1	TRBJ2-7	few	.	TGCGCCAGCAGCCAAGAATTGTTTACCTACGAGCAGTACTTC	CASSQELFTYEQYF
TRBV3-1/TRBV3-2	TRBJ2-1	.	TRBD2	TGTGCCAGCAGCCAAGTCGCCAGCGGGAGCGAGAGGAGGAATGAGCAGTTCTTC	CASSQVASGSERRNEQFF
TRBV3-1/TRBV3-2	TRBJ1-3	few	.	TGTGCCAGCAGCACGGTAGCGCGTCCCTCTGGAAACACCATATATTTT	CASSTVARPSGNTIYF
TRBV6-2/TRBV6-3	TRBJ2-7	.	TRBD1	TGTGCCAGCAGTTACTCGACGGGACAGGGGGCTCGATACGAGCAGTACTTC	CASSYSTGQGARYEQYF
TRBV10-2	TRBJ1-1	.	TRBD1	TGCGCCAGCCGACAGGGGGCTAGGACTGAAGCTTTCTTT	CASRQGARTEAFF
TRBV12-3/TRBV12-4	TRBJ2-7	.	TRBD2	TGTGCCAGCTCCGGGGGGGGCGAGCAGTACTTC	CASSGGGEQYF
TRBV11-2	TRBJ2-6	.	TRBD1	TGTGCCAGCAGCTTAGATAGAGGACAGGGGTCGATCACTGGGGCCAACGTCCTGACTTTC	CASSLDRGQGSITGANVLTF
TRBV2	TRBJ2-7	.	TRBD2	TGTGCCAGCAGTGAGCGGGCTAGCGGGAGGGGCGAGCAGTACTTC	CASSERASGRGEQYF
TRBV18	TRBJ2-5	once	TRBD1	TGTGCCAGCTCACCACCGACAGGGCAGCAGACCCAGTACTTC	CASSPPTGQQTQYF
TRBV19	TRBJ2-7	.	.	TGTGCCAGTAGTATAGTACCCCCGCCTAGCGACTACGAGCAGTACTTC	CASSIVPPPSDYEQYF
TRBV5-4	TRBJ2-1	.	.	TGTGCCAGCAGCCCGGACAGCGGTGGGTCCTACAATGAGCAGTTCTTC	CASSPDSGGSYNEQFF
TRBV11-2	TRBJ2-7	.	.	TGTGCCAGCAGCTTAATCGGATGGGAGGCCGACGAGCAGTACTTC	CASSLIGWEADEQYF
TRBV10-1	TRBJ1-1	.	.	TGCGCCAGCAGTGCAGGGTATTGGACTTTCTTT	CASSAGYWTFF
TRBV27	TRBJ2-5	.	.	TGTGCCAGCAGCTCCAACATCGAGACCCAGTACTTC	CASSSNIETQYF
TRBV19	TRBJ2-1	.	.	TGTGCCAGTCGCAGGGGGGCTGAGCAGTTCTTC	CASRRGAEQFF
TRBV9	TRBJ1-3	few	.	TGTGCCAGCAGCCCCTCGGGGGGCAACAAATACTCTGGAAACACCATATATTTT	CASSPSGGNKYSGNTIYF
TRBV10-1	TRBJ2-7	.	TRBD2	TGCGCCAGCAGTCCACCTGGTGGACTAGCTCGTCCCTACGAGCAGTACTTC	CASSPPGGLARPYEQYF
TRBV27	TRBJ2-1	once	TRBD2	TGTGCCACGGAGGAGGCTAGCGGGGGCGGGGGGGGAGCTTACAATGAGCAGTTCTTC	CATEEASGGGGGAYNEQFF
TRBV7-2	TRBJ1-5	.	.	TGTGCCAGCAGCCCGCTAGGACAGCCCCAGCATTTT	CASSPLGQPQHF
TRBV7-2	TRBJ2-3	.	TRBD2	TGTGCCAGCAGCTTCGCGGGAACGGGGGGACTCACAGATACGCAGTATTTT	CASSFAGTGGLTDTQYF
TRBV5-5	TRBJ2-7	.	.	TGTGCCAGCAGACCGGAGAGCTCCTACGAGCAGTACTTC	CASRPESSYEQYF
TRBV6-5	TRBJ1-2	few	TRBD1	TGTGCCAGCAGACAGGGGGACTATGGCTACACCTTC	CASRQGDYGYTF